In this sample, the clone carrying this T cell receptor (beta chain) turned up a few times. What it binds is unknown. The sample comes from a study of vaccination effects on CD4 cells after COVID-19. Study-level findings and limits: Cross-reactivity toward common cold coronaviruses was confined to only 1 of 255 vaccine-induced clones in healthy vaccinees. Marked clonal contraction of infection- and vaccine-induced clones was seen late after vaccination.

Expansion of antigen-specific CD4+ T cells with viral peptide pools was carried out by the ViraFEST assay before sequencing. Once cultured for nine to ten days, the cells underwent separation to obtain CD4+ T cells. Testing of the vaccine recipients showed negative nucleocapsid antibodies and no prior SARS-CoV-2 infection. Some 2 million PBMC per well were cultured with 7.5 to 10 IU/ml IL-2 and roughly 10 ug/ml peptides. Some clones are missing from TCRdb's copy, which holds only in-frame ones; the method was immunoSEQ multiplex PCR. The sample holds around 79,000 clones, about 78% seen once. The specimen was CD4+ T cells from PBMCs cultured with SARS-CoV-2 spike peptides, collected before COVID-19 vaccination. This TCR was sampled from a human donor who received a COVID-19 vaccine.

CDR3 in DNA: TGTGCCAGCAGTGACTCGAGATTGGCGCGGGGCAATTCACCCCTCCACTTT. It encodes CASSDSRLARGNSPLHF. The chain links TRBV6-4 to TRBJ1-6, with D possibly being TRBD1 (5 bases). Germline CDR1 is MRHNA and CDR2 is SNTAGT. The CDR3 runs to 17 residues. The germline V and J ends were trimmed by 0 bases and 7 bases, with 16 bases remaining between them.